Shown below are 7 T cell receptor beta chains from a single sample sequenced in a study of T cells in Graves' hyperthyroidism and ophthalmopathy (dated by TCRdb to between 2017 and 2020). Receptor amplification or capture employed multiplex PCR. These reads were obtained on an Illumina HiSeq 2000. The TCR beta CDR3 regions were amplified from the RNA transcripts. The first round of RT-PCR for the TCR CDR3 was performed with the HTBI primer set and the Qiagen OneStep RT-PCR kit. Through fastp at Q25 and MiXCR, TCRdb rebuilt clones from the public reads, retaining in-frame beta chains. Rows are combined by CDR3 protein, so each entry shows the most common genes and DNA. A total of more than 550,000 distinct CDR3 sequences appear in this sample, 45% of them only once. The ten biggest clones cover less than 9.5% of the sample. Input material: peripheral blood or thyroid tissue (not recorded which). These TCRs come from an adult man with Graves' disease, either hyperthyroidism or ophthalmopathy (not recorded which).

The chain's CDR3 is CATGTSVNPYEQYF. The CDR3 DNA reads as TGTGCAACGGGGACTAGCGTTAACCCCTACGAGCAGTACTTC. The chain links TRBV6-5 to TRBJ2-7; 10 bases align to TRBD2. CDR1 is MNHEY and CDR2 is SVGAGI in the germline V gene. CDR3 size: 14 residues.

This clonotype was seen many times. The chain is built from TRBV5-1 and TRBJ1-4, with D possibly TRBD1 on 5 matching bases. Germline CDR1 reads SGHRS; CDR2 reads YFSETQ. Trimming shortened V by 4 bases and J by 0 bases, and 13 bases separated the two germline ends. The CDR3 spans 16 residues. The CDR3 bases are TGCGCCAGCAGCCTGGGGACTGCGGCAACTAATGAAAAACTGTTTTTT. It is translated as CASSLGTAATNEKLFF.

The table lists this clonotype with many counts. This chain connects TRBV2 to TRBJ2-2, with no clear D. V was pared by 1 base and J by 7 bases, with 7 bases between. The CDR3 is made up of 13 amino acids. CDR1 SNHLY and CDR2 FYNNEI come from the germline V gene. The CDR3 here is CASSEGIGGELFF. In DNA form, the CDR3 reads TGTGCCAGCAGTGAAGGCATTGGCGGGGAGCTGTTTTTT.

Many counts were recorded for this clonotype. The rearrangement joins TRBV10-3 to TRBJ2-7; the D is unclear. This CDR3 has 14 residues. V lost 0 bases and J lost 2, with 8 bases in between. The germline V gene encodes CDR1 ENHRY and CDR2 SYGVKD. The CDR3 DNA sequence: TGTGCCATCAGTGAGTCGGCAGCAGCCTACGAGCAGTACTTC. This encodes CAISESAAAYEQYF.

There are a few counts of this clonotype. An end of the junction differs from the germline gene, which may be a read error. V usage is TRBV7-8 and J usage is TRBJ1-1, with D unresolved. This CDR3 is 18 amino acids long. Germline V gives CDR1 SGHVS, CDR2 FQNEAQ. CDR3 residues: CASSQDSGMSHLRTEAFF. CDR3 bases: TGCGCCAGCAGCCAAGATTCCGGGATGTCCCACTTGAGGACTGAAGCTTTCTTT.

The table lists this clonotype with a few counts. CDR3 amino acids: CASSLDPGPGYGYTF. CDR3 nucleotides: TGTGCCAGCAGCTTAGATCCGGGCCCAGGATATGGCTACACCTTC. J is TRBJ1-2 and V is TRBV7-8, with D uncertain. Germline CDR1 is SGHVS and CDR2 is FQNEAQ. The CDR3 spans 15 residues. V was shortened by 1 base and J by 5 bases, with 14 bases between the two germline ends. Variable domain in full (rest from reference TRBV7-8 and TRBJ1-2): GAGVSQSPRYKVAKRGQDVALRCDPISGHVSLFWYQQALGQGPEFLTYFQNEAQLDKSGLPSDRFFAERPEGSVSTLKIQRTQQEDSAVYLCASSLDPGPGYGYTFGSGTRLTVV.

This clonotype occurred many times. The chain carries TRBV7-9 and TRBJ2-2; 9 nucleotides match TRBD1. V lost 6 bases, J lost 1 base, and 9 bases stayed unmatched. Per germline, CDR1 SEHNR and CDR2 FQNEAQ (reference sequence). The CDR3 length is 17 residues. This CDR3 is CASSTTPGQGNTGELFF. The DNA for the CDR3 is TGTGCCAGCAGTACAACCCCGGGACAGGGGAACACCGGGGAGCTGTTTTTT. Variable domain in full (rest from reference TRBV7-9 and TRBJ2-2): DTGVSQNPRHKITKRGQNVTFRCDPISEHNRLYWYRQTLGQGPEFLTYFQNEAQLEKSRLLSDRFSAERPKGSFSTLEIQRTEQGDSAMYLCASSTTPGQGNTGELFFGEGSRLTVL.